Presented here are 20 T cell receptor beta chains from one specimen sequenced in a study of cytomegalovirus exposure and HLA in healthy donors. Vbeta (60) and Jbeta (13) primers were used in the PCR. Data came from immunoSEQ multiplex PCR; TCRdb stores just in-frame clones and leaves some out. The sample holds 100,000 to 150,000 clones, 70% to 85% seen once. Sequencing was carried out using PBMCs. The receptors were sampled from a woman aged 60-75 years in good health and CMV-seropositive.

This chain joins TRBV7-2 and TRBJ1-3; D gene ambiguous. Germline V gene data show CDR1 as SGHTA and CDR2 as FQGNSA. This CDR3 has 16 amino acids. With 3 bases removed from V and 5 bases from J, the gap between germline ends came to 17 bases. The DNA of the CDR3 is TGTGCCAGCAGCTTGACGAGCCCGGGAGTACGAAACACCATATATTTT. It translates to CASSLTSPGVRNTIYF.

The chain recombines TRBV6-5 with TRBJ1-1; tentatively, D is TRBD1 (6 bases). Trimming left V 5 bases short and J 3 bases short, with 16 bases between. This CDR3 has 15 residues. Germline V gene sequence: CDR1 MNHEY, CDR2 SVGAGI. The CDR3 nucleotides are TGTGCCAGCAGTCCAGGGACACTTGGGGACACTGAAGCTTTCTTT. Encoded protein: CASSPGTLGDTEAFF.

The chain carries TRBV15 and TRBJ1-1; maybe TRBD1 (5 bases). V shed 0 bases and J shed 5 bases, with 10 bases lying between them. CDR1 is LNHNV and CDR2 is YYDKDF in the germline V gene (reference sequence). This CDR3 contains 14 residues. The CDR3 coding sequence is TGTGCCACCAGCAGAGATGGGGGAGGAACTGAAGCTTTCTTT. Translated: CATSRDGGGTEAFF.

The rearrangement links TRBV19 to TRBJ1-5, with a possible D match to TRBD1 (5 bases). Germline V gives CDR1 LNHDA, CDR2 SQIVND (reference sequence). The CDR3 is made up of 14 amino acids. Deletions cut 7 bases from V and 3 bases from J, with 13 bases between. The CDR3 nucleotides are TGTGCCAGTAAACCGGGGGTTCACAATCAGCCCCAGCATTTT. Protein: CASKPGVHNQPQHF.

J is TRBJ2-7 and V is TRBV13, with a tentative D call TRBD1 (6 bases). CDR3 length: 14 residues. The germline CDR1 and CDR2 sequences are PRHDT and FYEKMQ (reference sequence). Trimming took 2 bases from V and 1 from J, leaving 9 bases between them. The DNA of the CDR3 is TGTGCCAGCAGCTTAAACAGGGATTCCTACGAGCAGTACTTC. Translated, it gives CASSLNRDSYEQYF.

The chain is built from TRBV10-1 and TRBJ1-1; 11 bases are shared with TRBD1. Germline lookup yields CDR1 WNHNN and CDR2 SYGVQD (reference sequence). The CDR3 has 13 residues. The ends lost 6 bases at V and 10 bases at J; junction bases unmatched: 7. The CDR3 loop is CASSGTGGMGAFF. The CDR3 DNA reads as TGCGCCAGCAGCGGGACAGGGGGAATGGGAGCTTTCTTT.

This clone has a handful of counts. The V gene is TRBV6-5, the J gene TRBJ1-2; 8 nucleotides align to TRBD1. Germline V lookup: CDR1 MNHEY, CDR2 SVGAGI. V dropped 0 bases and J dropped 3; count of bases not matched to a gene: 0. The CDR3 is made up of 14 amino acids. The CDR3 DNA sequence: TGTGCCAGCAGTTACTCACAGGGGGACTATGGCTACACCTTC. Translation gives CASSYSQGDYGYTF.

This clone was seen more than once but under ten times. J is TRBJ2-2 and V is TRBV5-1, with D perhaps matching TRBD2 (5 bases). Trimming stripped 0 bases from V and 3 bases from J, with 6 bases between. The CDR3 spans 14 residues. The germline V gene encodes CDR1 SGHRS and CDR2 YFSETQ. CDR3 DNA: TGCGCCAGCAGCTTGGACGGGGACACCGGGGAGCTGTTTTTT. Protein sequence: CASSLDGDTGELFF.

This clone was detected once. The J gene is TRBJ1-5, the V gene TRBV5-6; TRBD1 is a possible D gene (5 bases). The germline gives CDR1 SGHDT, CDR2 YYEEEE. This CDR3 has 13 residues. V lost 6 bases, J lost 2 bases, and 9 bases lay in between. The CDR3 DNA reads TGTGCCAGCACCCGGGGGGGCAATCAGCCCCAGCATTTT. Protein: CASTRGGNQPQHF.

This chain uses TRBV10-3 with TRBJ2-7; no clear D gene. Germline V gene lookup returns CDR1 ENHRY and CDR2 SYGVKD. Trimming pared 0 bases from V and 3 bases from J, leaving 6 bases between. The CDR3 has 13 amino acids. CDR3 in DNA: TGTGCCATCAGTGAGTCGGCGGTCTACGAGCAGTACTTC. This encodes CAISESAVYEQYF.

This clone was recorded only once. The chain joins TRBV11-2 to TRBJ2-7; 9 bases are a match to TRBD1. From germline, CDR1 is SGHAT and CDR2 FQNNGV. This CDR3 comprises 14 residues. Unmatched junction bases numbered 11, after V lost 1 base and J lost 13 bases. CDR3 DNA sequence: TGTGCCAGCAGCTTAGGGATCCCGGGACAGGGTGACTACTTC. It encodes CASSLGIPGQGDYF. Full variable domain (rest looked up from reference TRBV11-2 and TRBJ2-7): EAGVAQSPRYKIIEKRQSVAFWCNPISGHATLYWYQQILGQGPKLLIQFQNNGVVDDSQLPKDRFSAERLKGVDSTLKIQPAKLEDSAVYLCASSLGIPGQGDYFGPGTRLTVT.

CDR3: CASSDPVTSGSSYEQYF. The CDR3 region has the DNA TGCGCCAGCAGTGACCCAGTCACTAGCGGATCCTCCTACGAGCAGTACTTC. The rearrangement links TRBV10-1 to TRBJ2-7; TRBD2 agrees at 8 bases. V was clipped by 3 bases and J by 0 bases; unmatched bases: 10. Germline CDR1 and CDR2: WNHNN and SYGVQD (reference sequence). CDR3 size: 17 residues.

V and J are TRBV10-2 and TRBJ1-5; D may be TRBD1 (6 bases). Trimming removed 8 bases at V and 7 bases at J, with 12 bases between. The CDR3 contains 12 residues. Germline V gene sequence: CDR1 WSHSY, CDR2 SAAADI. This CDR3 is CASGGGEQPQHF. The DNA for the CDR3 is TGCGCCAGCGGAGGGGGGGAACAGCCCCAGCATTTT.

Only a few counts were recorded for this clone. J is TRBJ1-6 and V is TRBV5-1; D unresolved. The CDR3 has 14 residues. Germline V CDR1 and CDR2: SGHRS, YFSETQ. V lost 4 bases and J 14 bases, leaving 19 bases between the germline ends. CDR3 nucleotide sequence: TGCGCCAGCAGCCAGGATAGGCAGCCTCCTTCCCTCCACTTT. Translating gives CASSQDRQPPSLHF.

This rearrangement joins TRBV9 to TRBJ2-2, with D perhaps matching TRBD2 (6 bases). Germline CDR1 SGDLS, CDR2 YYNGEE. The germline V and J ends were trimmed by 9 bases and 0 bases, with 15 bases remaining between them. This CDR3 comprises 15 residues. CDR3 sequence (DNA): TGTGCCACCCAACTGGGGGGACCGAACACCGGGGAGCTGTTTTTT. This codes for CATQLGGPNTGELFF.

V and J are TRBV5-1 and TRBJ1-1; the match to TRBD1 covers 7 bases. V gave up 4 bases and J gave up 4 bases; unmatched junction bases: 7. Germline values: CDR1 SGHRS, CDR2 YFSETQ. The CDR3 loop spans 14 amino acids. The CDR3 DNA sequence: TGCGCCAGCAGCGGGATGACAGGGCTCACTGAAGCTTTCTTT. It is translated as CASSGMTGLTEAFF. The entire variable domain, with the rest obtained from reference TRBV5-1 and TRBJ1-1, is as follows: KAGVTQTPRYLIKTRGQQVTLSCSPISGHRSVSWYQQTPGQGLQFLFEYFSETQRNKGNFPGRFSGRQFSNSRSEMNVSTLELGDSALYLCASSGMTGLTEAFFGQGTRLTVV.

The V gene is TRBV19, the J gene TRBJ2-2; TRBD2 matches 9 bases. Germline V lookup: CDR1 LNHDA, CDR2 SQIVND (reference sequence). The CDR3 is made up of 15 amino acids. Unmatched junction bases numbered 6, after V lost 7 bases and J lost 3 bases. CDR3 DNA: TGTGCCAGTAAGGGGATAGCGGGGGACACCGGGGAGCTGTTTTTT. This gives the protein CASKGIAGDTGELFF.

This clone has just a few counts. This chain connects TRBV7-9 to TRBJ2-7, with TRBD1 matching 9 bases. Germline CDR1 SEHNR, CDR2 FQNEAQ (reference sequence). CDR3 size: 14 residues. The trim removed 1 base at V and 6 bases at J, leaving 4 bases unmatched. The CDR3, as DNA: TGTGCCAGCAGCTTAGAACAGGGGGCCGTCGAGCAGTACTTC. This encodes CASSLEQGAVEQYF.

The chain carries TRBV6-5 and TRBJ2-3, with 8 bases aligning to TRBD2. V lost 6 bases, J lost 2 bases, and 7 bases stayed unmatched. Germline V gene data show CDR1 as MNHEY and CDR2 as SVGAGI. The CDR3 length is 15 residues. This CDR3 reads CASRSAGANTDTQYF. As DNA, the CDR3 is TGTGCCAGCAGATCAGCGGGGGCCAACACAGATACGCAGTATTTT.

This clone was observed a single time. This rearrangement joins TRBV9 to TRBJ2-5; D gene uncertain. The CDR3 length is 13 residues. V was clipped by 3 bases and J by 2 bases, with 8 bases between them. Germline V lookup: CDR1 SGDLS, CDR2 YYNGEE. The CDR3 sequence: CASSGRRQETQYF. The CDR3, as DNA: TGTGCCAGCAGCGGCCGCCGGCAAGAGACCCAGTACTTC.